A single sample gave rise to the 32 T cell receptor beta chains below, sequenced in a study of CD8 T cells in ankylosing spondylitis (dated by TCRdb to 2016 to 2017). Library preparation used 5' RACE. Sequencing relied on an Illumina HiSeq 2500. TCRdb took the public reads, trimmed them with fastp at Q25, ran MiXCR for clone calling and kept in-frame beta chains. Rows merge per CDR3 protein into single entries with the most common DNA and genes. Within this sample are 380,000 or so distinct CDR3 sequences, with roughly 20% of them counted one time only. The ten biggest clones cover over 10% of the sample. Source material: blood, either unsorted or a sorted T cell fraction (not recorded which). The receptors were gathered from a male donor with ankylosing spondylitis or in good health (not recorded which).

The V call is TRBV7-6, the J call TRBJ2-5, with unresolved D. The CDR3 length is 16 residues. Germline V gene sequence: CDR1 SGHVS, CDR2 FNYEAQ. Trimming shortened V by 6 bases and J by 4 bases, and 21 bases separated the two germline ends. CDR3 loop: CASSPIAGFRSETQYF. Written as DNA, the CDR3 is TGTGCCAGCAGTCCCATTGCTGGGTTCCGTTCAGAGACCCAGTACTTC.

Ten or more counts support this clonotype. The chain uses TRBV12-3 or TRBV12-4 and TRBJ2-5; 11 nucleotides agree with TRBD2. This CDR3 region has 14 residues. The junction had 7 bases not matched to a gene; V was cut back by 6 bases and J by 7 bases. In nucleotides, the CDR3 is TGTGCCAGCAGGTTGGGTCTAGCGGGGGGGACCCAGTACTTC. Amino acid sequence: CASRLGLAGGTQYF.

This clonotype occurred a few times. The chain employs TRBV4-1 and TRBJ2-7; 7 nucleotides match TRBD1. This CDR3 has 14 residues. J gave up 3 bases and V 0 bases, and 2 bases lay outside the gene matches. CDR1 and CDR2 (germline): MGHRA, YSYEKL. The CDR3 bases are TGCGCCAGCAGCCAAGACTGGGACAGCTACGAGCAGTACTTC. The encoded protein is CASSQDWDSYEQYF.

The genes are TRBV7-2 and TRBJ2-1; 9 nucleotides match TRBD1. Germline V gives CDR1 SGHTA, CDR2 FQGNSA. Trimming at V came to 10 bases and at J to 1 base, leaving 8 bases not matched to a gene. This CDR3 has 15 amino acids. The CDR3 sequence is CATRGTGSSYNEQFF. CDR3 nucleotide sequence: TGTGCCACCAGAGGGACAGGGAGTTCCTACAATGAGCAGTTCTTC.

There are a few counts of this clonotype. This rearrangement joins TRBV27 to TRBJ2-7; D is possibly TRBD1 (7 bases). Germline CDR1 reads MNHEY; CDR2 reads SMNVEV (reference sequence). CDR3 length equals 15 residues. Trimming took off 0 bases at V and 2 bases at J, with 11 bases between the two ends. Here the CDR3 DNA reads TGTGCCAGCAGTTTATCGGGCAGGGGGGCCTACGAGCAGTACTTC. Amino acids: CASSLSGRGAYEQYF.

The CDR3 DNA sequence: TGCGCCAGCAGCCTAAAGACTAGCGGGGGGAGCTCCTACAATGAGCAGTTCTTC. This codes for CASSLKTSGGSSYNEQFF. V gene TRBV4-1 combines with J gene TRBJ2-1; 13 nucleotides line up with TRBD2. V lost 4 bases to trimming and J lost 0 bases; unmatched junction nucleotides: 6. This CDR3 contains 18 residues. CDR1 is MGHRA, CDR2 YSYEKL, per germline.

This sequence joins TRBV28 and TRBJ2-5, with a tentative D call TRBD2 (5 bases). V gave up 2 bases and J gave up 5 bases, with 12 bases separating them. The CDR3 has 14 amino acids. The germline V gene has CDR1 MDHEN and CDR2 SYDVKM. The CDR3 loop reads CASSLPLDGETQYF. CDR3 DNA: TGTGCCAGCAGTTTACCACTAGACGGGGAGACCCAGTACTTC. Filled out from reference TRBV28 and TRBJ2-5, the complete variable domain reads DVKVTQSSRYLVKRTGEKVFLECVQDMDHENMFWYRQDPGLGLRLIYFSYDVKMKEKGDIPEGYSVSREKKERFSLILESASTNQTSMYLCASSLPLDGETQYFGPGTRLLVL.

This chain uses TRBV12-3 or TRBV12-4 with TRBJ1-1, with D possibly matching TRBD1 (5 bases). The CDR3 runs 12 residues. V was shortened by 5 bases and J by 9 bases, with 13 bases between the two germline ends. The CDR3 nucleotides read TGTGCCAGCAGTACTCCGGGACGAAAAGCTTTCTTT. Its protein product is CASSTPGRKAFF.

This clonotype was found a few times. In DNA form, the CDR3 reads TGTGCCAGCCTACGCCCGGGGGATACGCAGTATTTT. Translated: CASLRPGDTQYF. The chain couples TRBV12-3 or TRBV12-4 to TRBJ2-3, with TRBD2 as a possible D gene (5 bases). Trimming removed 8 bases from V and 6 bases from J, with 12 bases in between. This CDR3 is built from 12 residues.

The V gene is TRBV24-1, the J gene TRBJ1-1; possible D gene TRBD1, 5 bases. Looked up from germline, CDR1 is KGHDR and CDR2 is SFDVKD. The CDR3 is 14 residues long. V lost 3 bases, J lost 1 base, and 8 bases lay in between. The CDR3 bases are TGTGCCACCAGTGATGCCGGGGGGAACACTGAAGCTTTCTTT. Protein: CATSDAGGNTEAFF.

This clonotype was seen a handful of times. This chain connects TRBV2 to TRBJ2-7; 7 nucleotides align to TRBD1. Germline V gene lookup returns CDR1 SNHLY and CDR2 FYNNEI. This CDR3 region has 14 residues. Trimming cost V 3 bases and J 2 bases; bases outside gene matches: 4. CDR3 loop: CASSDGDRAYEQYF. CDR3 sequence (DNA): TGTGCCAGCAGTGACGGAGACAGGGCCTACGAGCAGTACTTC.

This clonotype was seen a few times. V usage is TRBV20-1 and J usage is TRBJ1-2; 7 positions agree with TRBD1. Germline loops: CDR1 DFQATT, CDR2 SNEGSKA (reference sequence). Trimming removed 3 bases from V and 1 base from J; junction bases left unmatched: 8. The CDR3 totals 15 residues. The CDR3 bases are TGCAGTGCTAGGTTTCAGGGACAGCTTAACTATGGCTACACCTTC. Protein product: CSARFQGQLNYGYTF.

This rearrangement joins TRBV7-8 to TRBJ2-7, with D uncertain. The CDR3 has 16 amino acids. V gave up 0 bases and J gave up 0 bases, with 12 bases separating them. Germline V lookup: CDR1 SGHVS, CDR2 FQNEAQ. CDR3 residues: CASSLAAGSISYEQYF. CDR3 bases: TGTGCCAGCAGCTTAGCGGCTGGATCTATCTCCTACGAGCAGTACTTC. Combining the CDR3 with reference TRBV7-8 and TRBJ2-7 gives the whole variable domain GAGVSQSPRYKVAKRGQDVALRCDPISGHVSLFWYQQALGQGPEFLTYFQNEAQLDKSGLPSDRFFAERPEGSVSTLKIQRTQQEDSAVYLCASSLAAGSISYEQYFGPGTRLTVT.

The chain couples TRBV27 to TRBJ2-7; perhaps TRBD2 as D (7 bases). The CDR3 length is 15 residues. Trimming removed 4 bases at V and 1 base at J, with 14 bases between. CDR1 is MNHEY and CDR2 is SMNVEV in the germline V gene (reference sequence). The CDR3 loop reads CASSWVGGLSYEQYF. In DNA, the CDR3 is TGTGCCAGCAGTTGGGTCGGGGGGCTTTCCTACGAGCAGTACTTC.

The chain couples TRBV7-9 to TRBJ2-1; the D gene is possibly TRBD1 (6 bases). Per the germline V gene, CDR1 is SEHNR and CDR2 is FQNEAQ (reference sequence). The CDR3 has 14 residues. Trimming took 1 base from V and 7 from J, leaving 11 bases between them. The CDR3 DNA reads TGTGCCAGCAGCTTAGAAAGGGGGATAAATGAGCAGTTCTTC. As protein: CASSLERGINEQFF. Complete variable domain (other parts from reference TRBV7-9 and TRBJ2-1): DTGVSQNPRHKITKRGQNVTFRCDPISEHNRLYWYRQTLGQGPEFLTYFQNEAQLEKSRLLSDRFSAERPKGSFSTLEIQRTEQGDSAMYLCASSLERGINEQFFGPGTRLTVL.

The CDR3 region has the DNA TGCGCCAGCAGCGACTGGGGAGCCGAGTCAGATACGCAGTATTTT. Translating gives CASSDWGAESDTQYF. The rearrangement joins TRBV10-1 to TRBJ2-3; tentatively, D is TRBD2 (5 bases). The V end was cut by 6 bases, the J end by 4 bases, with 17 bases between. The germline V gene encodes CDR1 WNHNN and CDR2 SYGVQD (reference sequence). The CDR3 length is 15 residues.

V gene TRBV7-2 combines with J gene TRBJ1-4, with a tentative D call TRBD1 (5 bases). The V end lost 4 bases, the J end lost 0 bases, and 30 bases lay between the germline ends. The CDR3 contains 22 residues. Germline CDR1 and CDR2: SGHTA and FQGNSA. The CDR3 spells CASSYPNVKPGLDYATNEKLFF. The CDR3 region has the DNA TGTGCCAGCAGCTACCCCAACGTTAAGCCGGGGCTCGACTATGCAACTAATGAAAAACTGTTTTTT.

The CDR3 nucleotides read TGCAGCTTGACAGGGTCCTTGGGTGAGCAGTACTTC. It yields the protein CSLTGSLGEQYF. The chain couples TRBV29-1 to TRBJ2-7; 7 nucleotides agree with TRBD1. V was pared by 8 bases and J by 7 bases, with 11 bases of the junction left unmatched. In germline, CDR1 is SQVTM, CDR2 ANQGSEA. The CDR3 runs 12 residues.

This clonotype was detected only a few times. Here the CDR3 reads CASSPSGRDEQYF. CDR3 DNA sequence: TGTGCCAGCAGCCCGTCCGGCCGGGACGAGCAGTACTTC. The chain employs TRBV3-1 and TRBJ2-7; D remains ambiguous. This CDR3 contains 13 residues. V was trimmed by 4 bases and J by 5 bases, leaving 12 bases between them. CDR1 is LGHDT, CDR2 YNNKEL, per germline (reference sequence).

The J gene is TRBJ2-3, the V gene TRBV5-5, with TRBD2 identical over 8 bases. Trimming cost V 7 bases and J 4 bases; bases outside gene matches: 8. The CDR3 is made up of 14 amino acids. Per germline, CDR1 SGHKS and CDR2 YYEKEE (reference sequence). The CDR3 sequence is CASASAGGADTQYF. The CDR3 DNA reads as TGTGCCAGCGCTAGCGCGGGAGGAGCAGATACGCAGTATTTT. Drawing the rest from reference TRBV5-5 and TRBJ2-3, the complete variable domain is DAGVTQSPTHLIKTRGQQVTLRCSPISGHKSVSWYQQVLGQGPQFIFQYYEKEERGRGNFPDRFSARQFPNYSSELNVNALLLGDSALYLCASASAGGADTQYFGPGTRLTVL.

This clonotype is a singleton in its sample. The gene calls are TRBV29-1 and TRBJ2-3; D ambiguous. There are 13 residues in the CDR3. CDR1 is SQVTM, CDR2 ANQGSEA, per germline. V lost 7 bases to trimming and J lost 2 bases, with 13 bases between them. In DNA, the CDR3 is TGCAGCGCCCTTCCGACACCCACAGATACGCAGTATTTT. It encodes CSALPTPTDTQYF.

This clonotype turned up a few times. The chain uses TRBV12-3 or TRBV12-4 and TRBJ2-1; 8 positions match TRBD1. Trimming removed 6 bases from V and 9 bases from J; junction bases left unmatched: 13. CDR3 size: 15 residues. The CDR3, as DNA: TGTGCCAGCAGGCTTTCCAGGACAGGGTCGGGTGAGCAGTTCTTC. Amino acids: CASRLSRTGSGEQFF.

J is TRBJ2-1 and V is TRBV12-3 or TRBV12-4; D gene ambiguous. The V end lost 3 bases, the J end lost 5 bases, and 11 bases lay between the germline ends. The CDR3 has 14 residues. This chain's CDR3 is CASSFSGNDNEQFF. CDR3 coding DNA: TGTGCCAGCAGTTTCTCGGGCAACGACAATGAGCAGTTCTTC.

This clonotype was observed a few times. V is TRBV6-6 and J is TRBJ1-1, with a tentative D call TRBD1 (5 bases). This CDR3 is 12 amino acids long. Germline CDR1 is MNHNY and CDR2 is SVGAGI (reference sequence). The germline V and J ends were trimmed by 6 bases and 7 bases, with 12 bases remaining between them. The CDR3 nucleotides read TGTGCCAGCAGGCTTGAGGGACTTGAAGCTTTCTTT. It translates to CASRLEGLEAFF.

This sequence joins TRBV4-1 and TRBJ2-5; no clear D. V was trimmed by 0 bases and J by 3 bases, leaving 5 bases between them. This CDR3 is 13 amino acids long. Germline values: CDR1 MGHRA, CDR2 YSYEKL. The DNA of the CDR3 is TGCGCCAGCAGCCAAGATGGGGAAGAGACCCAGTACTTC. Protein sequence: CASSQDGEETQYF.

The chain links TRBV25-1 to TRBJ1-2; 7 bases line up with TRBD1. V lost 5 bases and J lost 12; bases outside the gene matches: 6. Germline assignment: CDR1 MGHDK and CDR2 SYGVNS. The length of the CDR3 is 11 residues. The CDR3 DNA reads as TGTGCCAGCAGTCCAGGGGGGAGGCACACCTTC. Protein sequence: CASSPGGRHTF.

The gene calls are TRBV12-3 or TRBV12-4 and TRBJ2-4; no definite D call. Trimming left V 4 bases short and J 0 bases short, with 10 bases between. This CDR3 region has 15 residues. CDR3 protein: CASSSPDLAKNIQYF. CDR3 coding DNA: TGTGCCAGCAGTTCTCCGGATCTAGCCAAAAACATTCAGTACTTC.

This chain connects TRBV3-1 to TRBJ2-7; D call uncertain. The CDR3 has 13 amino acids. The germline V gene has CDR1 LGHDT and CDR2 YNNKEL (reference sequence). V shed 4 bases and J shed 7 bases, with 14 bases lying between them. The CDR3, as DNA: TGTGCCAGCAGCCTAAAACTCCTGGGGGAGCAGTACTTC. This encodes CASSLKLLGEQYF.

This clonotype showed up just a few times. The rearrangement links TRBV7-2 to TRBJ1-2; 8 bases map to TRBD1. J gave up 5 bases and V 2 bases, and 7 bases lay outside the gene matches. Germline CDR1 is SGHTA and CDR2 is FQGNSA. The CDR3 sequence is 15 residues long. The CDR3, as DNA: TGTGCCAGCAGCTTATCGCAGGGGGCGCAGTATGGCTACACCTTC. This gives the protein CASSLSQGAQYGYTF.

This clonotype was counted a few times. The J gene is TRBJ2-1, the V gene TRBV29-1; the match to TRBD1 covers 7 bases. V lost 6 bases, J lost 5 bases, and 10 bases stayed unmatched. Per the germline V gene, CDR1 is SQVTM and CDR2 is ANQGSEA. The CDR3 is 14 amino acids. The CDR3 DNA is TGCAGCGTCGCCGGGACAGTCAGGGACAATGAGCAGTTCTTC. Translating it yields CSVAGTVRDNEQFF.

The rearrangement uses TRBV4-1 and TRBJ2-1, with 10 bases matching TRBD1. The V gene's germline CDR1 is MGHRA and CDR2 YSYEKL. This CDR3 has 15 amino acids. Losses at the gene ends were 0 bases for V and 6 bases for J; bases not matched to a gene: 2. The CDR3 sequence: CASSQEGTGVNEQFF. The DNA of the CDR3 is TGCGCCAGCAGCCAAGAAGGGACAGGGGTCAATGAGCAGTTCTTC.

The CDR3 nucleotides read TGTGCCAGCAGCCAAGTACGGGACAATGAGCAGTTCTTC. Translated: CASSQVRDNEQFF. The chain combines TRBV3-1 with TRBJ2-1; D gene uncertain. Trimming removed 1 base from V and 5 bases from J, with 6 bases in between. From germline, CDR1 is LGHDT and CDR2 YNNKEL (reference sequence). This CDR3 is 13 amino acids long.